One and the same sample provided the 20 T cell receptor beta chains below, sequenced in a study of shared clonotypes between healthy human individuals. The protocol was immunoSEQ multiplex PCR, while the TCRdb copy is restricted to in-frame clones and leaves out a portion. The repertoire includes 950,000 to 1,300,000 clones, under 80% of them detected once, and roughly 1.5% sits in the top ten. Material: memory CD4+ T cells sorted from blood. Indicated subset: CD45RA-negative fraction. Receptor source: a man between 18 and 35 years old in good health.

The chain recombines TRBV5-1 with TRBJ2-6; D is unclear. Deletions cut 2 bases from V and 1 base from J, with 10 bases between. The CDR3 spans 16 residues. The germline V gene encodes CDR1 SGHRS and CDR2 YFSETQ. DNA of the CDR3: TGCGCCAGCAGCTTAGACGGTGGGTCTGGGGCCAACGTCCTGACTTTC. Translation: CASSLDGGSGANVLTF.

This sequence joins TRBV19 and TRBJ1-2, with D perhaps matching TRBD1 (6 bases). The V gene lost 7 bases and the J gene lost 5 bases, with 29 bases spanning the gap. Per the germline V gene, CDR1 is LNHDA and CDR2 is SQIVND (reference sequence). This CDR3 is built from 18 residues. The CDR3 sequence: CASTSGQGIRLGLYGYTF. The DNA of the CDR3 is TGTGCCAGTACCTCGGGCCAGGGGATTCGATTGGGCTTATATGGCTACACCTTC.

The chain uses TRBV18 and TRBJ2-3; 8 bases are shared with TRBD1. J lost 5 bases, V lost 3 bases, and 7 bases had no gene match. The V gene's germline CDR1 is KGHSH and CDR2 LQKENI. The CDR3 runs to 15 residues. CDR3 sequence reads: CASSPFRGPGDTQYF. DNA of the CDR3: TGTGCCAGCTCACCCTTCAGGGGGCCTGGAGATACGCAGTATTTT.

In this sample, this clone turned up a few times. Other DNA sequences in the sample encode the same CDR3. V usage is TRBV9 and J usage is TRBJ1-2; D unclear. V was cut by 0 bases and J by 4 bases, with 10 bases left in between. This CDR3 has 14 amino acids. The V gene's germline CDR1 is SGDLS and CDR2 YYNGEE. The CDR3 nucleotides read TGTGCCAGCAGCGTAGATCCGGGGAGCTATGGCTACACCTTC. Encoded protein: CASSVDPGSYGYTF.

The chain has TRBV28 and TRBJ2-2, with D unclear. The CDR3 has 13 amino acids. CDR1 is MDHEN and CDR2 is SYDVKM in the germline V gene. V was cut by 4 bases and J by 4 bases, with 7 bases left in between. CDR3 in amino acids: CASSSTSTGELFF. The DNA of the CDR3 is TGTGCCAGCAGTTCGACAAGCACCGGGGAGCTGTTTTTT.

The V call is TRBV28, the J call TRBJ1-1; tentative D call: TRBD1 (6 bases). CDR3 length: 14 amino acids. The germline V gene has CDR1 MDHEN and CDR2 SYDVKM. V lost 2 bases and J 5 bases, leaving 12 bases between the germline ends. CDR3: CASSLRGDRTEAFF. In nucleotides, the CDR3 is TGTGCCAGCAGTTTAAGGGGGGATAGAACTGAAGCTTTCTTT.

The chain recombines TRBV5-4 with TRBJ2-3; 11 bases align to TRBD2. Trimming removed 4 bases from V and 3 bases from J; junction bases left unmatched: 4. Germline-derived CDR1 and CDR2 are SGHNT and YYREEE (reference sequence). This CDR3 is built from 15 residues. The CDR3 nucleotides read TGTGCCAGCAGCGCCTCTAGCGGGAGGACAGATACGCAGTATTTT. Translated, it gives CASSASSGRTDTQYF.

This clone has only a few counts. The CDR3 DNA reads as TGTGCCAGCAGCTTGGTAACAGGGGGTAAGGATCAGCCCCAGCATTTT. Its protein is CASSLVTGGKDQPQHF. The chain carries TRBV5-8 and TRBJ1-5, with 8 bases lining up with TRBD1. CDR1 SGHTS and CDR2 YDEGEE come from the germline V gene. The V gene end was trimmed by 0 bases and the J gene end by 5 bases; junction bases not matched to a gene: 7. CDR3 size: 16 residues.

J is TRBJ1-5 and V is TRBV19; 7 bases line up with TRBD1. The CDR3 consists of 16 residues. The germline CDR1 and CDR2 sequences are LNHDA and SQIVND (reference sequence). Losses at the gene ends were 6 bases for V and 1 base for J; bases not matched to a gene: 9. DNA of the CDR3: TGTGCCAGTAGGTCGACAGGGACGAGCAGCAATCAGCCCCAGCATTTT. It yields the protein CASRSTGTSSNQPQHF.

The count of this clone is one. Different DNA sequences within this sample yield the same CDR3. The chain combines TRBV7-2 with TRBJ1-1, with D possibly TRBD1 on 6 matching bases. V lost 4 bases and J lost 0, with 9 bases in between. Per germline, CDR1 SGHTA and CDR2 FQGNSA. The length of the CDR3 is 14 residues. CDR3 protein: CASSYGTLNTEAFF. The CDR3 nucleotides read TGTGCCAGCAGCTACGGGACATTGAACACTGAAGCTTTCTTT.

This clone was picked up one time. The chain links TRBV5-1 to TRBJ1-3; D not certain. V was pared by 1 base and J by 0 bases, with 17 bases between. This CDR3 spans 18 amino acids. Germline-derived CDR1 and CDR2 are SGHRS and YFSETQ. This chain's CDR3 is CASSLSYLGTDSGNTIYF. The CDR3 DNA reads as TGCGCCAGCAGCTTGTCGTATTTGGGCACCGACTCTGGAAACACCATATATTTT.

This clone was detected once. This chain links TRBV5-1 with TRBJ2-5; maybe TRBD1 (6 bases). The CDR3 runs to 13 residues. Trimming removed 4 bases at V and 4 bases at J, with 11 bases between. CDR1 is SGHRS and CDR2 is YFSETQ in the germline V gene. The CDR3 region is CASSDLQGETQYF. The CDR3 nucleotides are TGCGCCAGCAGCGATCTACAGGGAGAGACCCAGTACTTC.

The V gene is TRBV28, the J gene TRBJ2-7, with 7 bases identical to TRBD1. The CDR3 has 15 residues. The ends lost 2 bases at V and 4 bases at J; junction bases unmatched: 8. Germline CDR1 reads MDHEN; CDR2 reads SYDVKM. Here the CDR3 reads CASSLTLGRGYEQYF. CDR3 DNA sequence: TGTGCCAGCAGTTTAACTTTGGGCAGGGGGTACGAGCAGTACTTC.

The rearrangement links TRBV6-1 to TRBJ1-5; the D gene is possibly TRBD1 (5 bases). CDR1 MNHNS and CDR2 SASEGT come from the germline V gene. The CDR3 has 14 residues. The V gene lost 6 bases and the J gene lost 6 bases, with 15 bases spanning the gap. CDR3 sequence reads: CASRQGYGSQPQHF. For the CDR3, the DNA is TGTGCCAGCAGGCAGGGATACGGAAGTCAGCCCCAGCATTTT.

This clone is a singleton in its sample. The chain employs TRBV7-3 and TRBJ2-1; D is unresolved. The germline CDR1 and CDR2 sequences are SGHTA and FQGTGA. Trimming cost V 5 bases and J 9 bases, with 11 bases left between them. The CDR3 loop spans 12 amino acids. CDR3 nucleotides: TGTGCCAGCAGCCAACAAATGGGTGAGCAGTTCTTC. As protein: CASSQQMGEQFF.

The rearrangement uses TRBV30 and TRBJ2-5; 9 nucleotides line up with TRBD2. V shed 3 bases, J shed 5 bases, and the junction held 10 bases outside the gene matches. The CDR3 is 15 residues long. Per germline, CDR1 GTSNPN and CDR2 SVGIG (reference sequence). In DNA, the CDR3 is TGTGCCTGGAGGACAGCGGGAGGCCCTAGGGAGACCCAGTACTTC. It codes for CAWRTAGGPRETQYF.

V gene TRBV5-4 combines with J gene TRBJ2-6, with 10 positions matching TRBD1. V gave up 5 bases and J gave up 0 bases; unmatched junction bases: 8. Looked up from germline, CDR1 is SGHNT and CDR2 is YYREEE (reference sequence). This CDR3 comprises 18 residues. CDR3 sequence: CASSPGGQGISGANVLTF. CDR3 coding DNA: TGTGCCAGCAGTCCTGGGGGACAGGGGATCTCTGGGGCCAACGTCCTGACTTTC.

The chain carries TRBV7-2 and TRBJ1-2; D remains ambiguous. This CDR3 region has 11 residues. Germline V gives CDR1 SGHTA, CDR2 FQGNSA. Deletions cut 6 bases from V and 3 bases from J, with 5 bases between. CDR3 sequence: CASSYDYGYTF. CDR3 nucleotide sequence: TGTGCCAGCAGTTATGACTATGGCTACACCTTC.

The genes are TRBV7-2 and TRBJ2-5, with 7 bases that match TRBD1. J lost 4 bases, V lost 3 bases, and 2 bases had no gene match. In germline, CDR1 is SGHTA, CDR2 FQGNSA. This CDR3 has 13 amino acids. The chain's CDR3 is CASSLGQIETQYF. In DNA form, the CDR3 reads TGTGCCAGCAGCTTGGGACAGATAGAGACCCAGTACTTC. The whole variable domain, remainder taken from reference TRBV7-2 and TRBJ2-5, is GAGVSQSPSNKVTEKGKDVELRCDPISGHTALYWYRQSLGQGLEFLIYFQGNSAPDKSGLPSDRFSAERTGGSVSTLTIQRTQQEDSAVYLCASSLGQIETQYFGPGTRLLVL.

The chain employs TRBV7-9 and TRBJ2-2; D might be TRBD1 (5 bases). Between the trimmed V and J ends, which lost 7 bases and 4 bases, there was a span of 16 bases. The CDR3 sequence is 15 residues long. Per germline, CDR1 SEHNR and CDR2 FQNEAQ (reference sequence). The CDR3 DNA is TGTGCCAGCACCCCTCGGTGGGGCGGCACCGGGGAGCTGTTTTTT. Protein product: CASTPRWGGTGELFF.